This TCR beta chain was recovered during a study of Ad26.COV2.S vaccination and SARS-CoV-2 variants. As for treatment: roughly 20 received Ad26.COV2.S at low or high dose, single or two shots; five or six received placebo; per-sample allocation not given. The samples date from day 63 after the first vaccine or placebo injection. SARS-CoV-2 spike from the Wuhan strain was encoded by the vaccine, an Ad26 vector. Regarding this clone: Antigen specificity is unknown.

Sequencing used immunoSEQ multiplex PCR; TCRdb keeps in-frame clones, though not all of them. The repertoire has around 400,000 clones, 75% to 95% of them found once; the top ten carry 12%. Study-wide results and limits: In TCR breadth and depth analyses, total T cell responses may have been underestimated.

The TCR originated in a person aged 18-65 years who received the Ad26.COV2.S COVID-19 vaccine or a placebo. The sample here was peripheral blood, taken in a trial of Ad26.COV2.S vaccine versus placebo.

The CDR3 loop reads CASSSQPGELFF. The CDR3 region has the DNA TGTGCCAGCAGCTCCCAACCCGGGGAGCTGTTTTTT. V is TRBV7-6 and J is TRBJ2-2; D gene ambiguous. The germline V gene encodes CDR1 SGHVS and CDR2 FNYEAQ. This CDR3 has 12 residues. Trimming took 4 bases from V and 6 from J, leaving 6 bases between them.